Described below is a single T cell receptor beta chain sequence and its context. Authors' data handling: Reference gene primer amplification yielded estimated nucleated cell counts. Using immunoSEQ multiplex PCR, the repertoire was profiled, and TCRdb retains in-frame clones only, with some absent. Clone size and V and J calls were adopted from that table, with D and trimming inferred from the DNA. The sample consists of 380,000 or so clones, over 65% of them appearing once. The sample is drawn from a study of blood T cell repertoires in COVID-19. The wider study: From the United States, Italy and Spain came samples of acute and convalescent COVID-19.

Looked up from germline, CDR1 is SQVTM and CDR2 is ANQGSEA. V lost 4 bases, J lost 6 bases, and 9 bases lay in between. The CDR3 totals 11 residues. Sequenced input: peripheral blood. This chain joins TRBV29-1 and TRBJ1-1; a possible D gene is TRBD1 (5 bases). The clonotype was recovered from a human donor with acute or convalescent COVID-19. The donor label of this sample is uncertain. The CDR3 reads CSVAGLSEAFF. The CDR3 DNA is TGCAGCGTTGCAGGGCTTTCTGAAGCTTTCTTT.